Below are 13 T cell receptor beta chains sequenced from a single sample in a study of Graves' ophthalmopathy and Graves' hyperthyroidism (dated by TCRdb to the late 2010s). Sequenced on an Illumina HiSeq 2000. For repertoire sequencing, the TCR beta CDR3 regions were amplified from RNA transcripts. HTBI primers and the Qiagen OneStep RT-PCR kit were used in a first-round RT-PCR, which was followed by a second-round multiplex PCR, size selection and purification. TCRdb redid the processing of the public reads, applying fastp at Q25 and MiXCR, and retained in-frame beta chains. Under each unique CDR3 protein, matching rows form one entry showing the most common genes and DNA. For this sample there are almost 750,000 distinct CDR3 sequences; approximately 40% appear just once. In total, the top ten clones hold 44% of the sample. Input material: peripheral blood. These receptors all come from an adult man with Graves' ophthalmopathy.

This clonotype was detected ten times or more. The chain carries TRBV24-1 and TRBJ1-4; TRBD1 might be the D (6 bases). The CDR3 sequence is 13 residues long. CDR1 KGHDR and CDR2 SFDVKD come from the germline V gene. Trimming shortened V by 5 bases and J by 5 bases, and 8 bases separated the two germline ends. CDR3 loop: CATSAQGNEKLFF. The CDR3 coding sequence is TGTGCCACCAGTGCCCAGGGGAATGAAAAACTGTTTTTT.

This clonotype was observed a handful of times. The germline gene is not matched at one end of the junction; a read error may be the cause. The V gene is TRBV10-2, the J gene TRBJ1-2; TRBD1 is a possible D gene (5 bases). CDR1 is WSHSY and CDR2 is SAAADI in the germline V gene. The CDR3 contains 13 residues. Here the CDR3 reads CASSQGGDYGYTF. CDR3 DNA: TGTGCCAGCAGCCAGGGCGGTGACTATGGCTACACCTTC.

The CDR3 region is CASSAGTSGRVGTGELFF. In DNA form, the CDR3 reads TGTGCCAGCAGCGCCGGGACTAGCGGGAGGGTAGGCACCGGGGAGCTGTTTTTT. This sequence joins TRBV9 and TRBJ2-2; 16 nucleotides line up with TRBD2. This CDR3 has 18 amino acids. Germline CDR1 reads SGDLS; CDR2 reads YYNGEE. The trim removed 3 bases at V and 4 bases at J, leaving 6 bases unmatched.

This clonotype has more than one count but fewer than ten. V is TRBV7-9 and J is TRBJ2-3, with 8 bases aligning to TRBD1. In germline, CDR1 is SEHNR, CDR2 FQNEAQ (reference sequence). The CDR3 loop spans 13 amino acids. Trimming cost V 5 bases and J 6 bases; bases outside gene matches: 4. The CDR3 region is CASSAYRGDTQYF. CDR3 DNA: TGTGCCAGCAGCGCCTACAGGGGGGATACGCAGTATTTT. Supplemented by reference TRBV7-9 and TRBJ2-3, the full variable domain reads DTGVSQNPRHKITKRGQNVTFRCDPISEHNRLYWYRQTLGQGPEFLTYFQNEAQLEKSRLLSDRFSAERPKGSFSTLEIQRTEQGDSAMYLCASSAYRGDTQYFGPGTRLTVL.

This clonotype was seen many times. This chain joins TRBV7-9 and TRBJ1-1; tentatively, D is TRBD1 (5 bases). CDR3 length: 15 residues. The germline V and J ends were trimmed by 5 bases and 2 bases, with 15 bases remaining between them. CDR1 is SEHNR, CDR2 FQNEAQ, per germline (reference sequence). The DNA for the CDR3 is TGTGCCAGCAGCGAGGATGGGACGTCTAACACTGAAGCTTTCTTT. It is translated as CASSEDGTSNTEAFF.

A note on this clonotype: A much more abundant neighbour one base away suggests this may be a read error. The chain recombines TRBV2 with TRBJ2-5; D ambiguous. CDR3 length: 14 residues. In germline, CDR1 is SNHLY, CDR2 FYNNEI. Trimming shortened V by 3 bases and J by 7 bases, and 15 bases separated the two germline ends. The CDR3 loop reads CASSDTGTKGTQYF. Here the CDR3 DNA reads TGTGCCAGCAGTGATACCGGAACAAAAGGGACCCAGTACTTC.

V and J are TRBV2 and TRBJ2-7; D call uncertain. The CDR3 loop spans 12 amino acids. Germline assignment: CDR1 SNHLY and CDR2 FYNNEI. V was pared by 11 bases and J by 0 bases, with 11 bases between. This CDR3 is CAWSLSSYEQYF. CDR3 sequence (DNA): TGTGCCTGGAGTCTGAGCTCCTACGAGCAGTACTTC. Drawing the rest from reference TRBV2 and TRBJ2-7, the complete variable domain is EPEVTQTPSHQVTQMGQEVILRCVPISNHLYFYWYRQILGQKVEFLVSFYNNEISEKSEIFDDQFSVERPDGSNFTLKIRSTKLEDSAMYFCAWSLSSYEQYFGPGTRLTVT.

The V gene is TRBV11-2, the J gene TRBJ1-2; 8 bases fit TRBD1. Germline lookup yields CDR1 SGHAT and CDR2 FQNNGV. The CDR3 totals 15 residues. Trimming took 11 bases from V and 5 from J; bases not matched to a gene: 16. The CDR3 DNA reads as TGTGCCGGCGGCTTAGGGCGGACAGGGCCGTATGGCTACACCTTC. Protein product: CAGGLGRTGPYGYTF. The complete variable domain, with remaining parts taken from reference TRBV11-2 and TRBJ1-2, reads EAGVAQSPRYKIIEKRQSVAFWCNPISGHATLYWYQQILGQGPKLLIQFQNNGVVDDSQLPKDRFSAERLKGVDSTLKIQPAKLEDSAVYLCAGGLGRTGPYGYTFGSGTRLTVV.

The chain's CDR3 is CASSYYKGQRNTEAFF. The CDR3 region has the DNA TGTGCCAGCAGTTATTATAAGGGACAGAGAAACACTGAAGCTTTCTTT. This sequence joins TRBV6-6 and TRBJ1-1, with TRBD1 identical over 7 bases. Trimming at V came to 3 bases and at J to 2 bases, leaving 9 bases not matched to a gene. The CDR3 runs 16 residues. Germline-derived CDR1 and CDR2 are MNHNY and SVGAGI (reference sequence).

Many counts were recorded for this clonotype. The CDR3 protein is CASSPRADSPLHF. CDR3 coding DNA: TGTGCCAGCTCACCACGGGCCGATTCACCCCTCCACTTT. The chain combines TRBV25-1 with TRBJ1-6; D is uncertain. The CDR3 is made up of 13 amino acids. Germline V lookup: CDR1 MGHDK, CDR2 SYGVNS. Trimming took 8 bases from V and 8 from J, leaving 13 bases between them. The entire variable domain, with the rest obtained from reference TRBV25-1 and TRBJ1-6, is as follows: EADIYQTPRYLVIGTGKKITLECSQTMGHDKMYWYQQDPGMELHLIHYSYGVNSTEKGDLSSESTVSRIRTEHFPLTLESARPSHTSQYLCASSPRADSPLHFGNGTRLTVT.

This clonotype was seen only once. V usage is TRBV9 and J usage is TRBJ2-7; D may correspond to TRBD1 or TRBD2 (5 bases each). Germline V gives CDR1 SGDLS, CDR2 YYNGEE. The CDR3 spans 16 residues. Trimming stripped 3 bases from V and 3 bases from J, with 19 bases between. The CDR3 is CASSGGQGIGGYEQYF. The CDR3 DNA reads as TGTGCCAGCAGCGGAGGGCAGGGAATTGGTGGCTACGAGCAGTACTTC.

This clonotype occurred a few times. CDR3 nucleotides: TGTGCCAGCAGTGAATGGGGGGGGATCGCCCCTCAAGAGCAGTACTTC. Translation: CASSEWGGIAPQEQYF. This rearrangement joins TRBV2 to TRBJ2-7; 7 bases agree with TRBD2. The V gene's germline CDR1 is SNHLY and CDR2 FYNNEI. Germline trimming cut 2 bases from V and 7 bases from J; bases unmatched to any gene: 14. CDR3 size: 16 residues.

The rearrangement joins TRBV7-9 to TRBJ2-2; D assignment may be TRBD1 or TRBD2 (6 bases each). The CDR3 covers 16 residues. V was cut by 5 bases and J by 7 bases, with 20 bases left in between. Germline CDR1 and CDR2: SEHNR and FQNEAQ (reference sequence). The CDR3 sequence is CASSPTLGGVSGELFF. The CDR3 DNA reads TGTGCCAGCAGCCCGACTCTGGGGGGCGTGAGCGGGGAGCTGTTTTTT.